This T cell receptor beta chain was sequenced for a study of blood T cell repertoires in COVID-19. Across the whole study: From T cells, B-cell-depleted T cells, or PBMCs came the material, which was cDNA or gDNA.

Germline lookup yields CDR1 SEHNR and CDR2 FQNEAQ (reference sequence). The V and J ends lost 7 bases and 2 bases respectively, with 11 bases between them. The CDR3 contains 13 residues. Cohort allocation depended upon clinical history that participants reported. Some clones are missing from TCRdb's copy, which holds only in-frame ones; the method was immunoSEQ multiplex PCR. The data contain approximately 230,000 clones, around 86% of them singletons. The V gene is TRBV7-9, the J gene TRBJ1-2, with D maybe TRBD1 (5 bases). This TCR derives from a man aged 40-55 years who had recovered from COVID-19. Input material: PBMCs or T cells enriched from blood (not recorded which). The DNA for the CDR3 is TGTGCCAGCACCGCAGGGCCAAACTATGGCTACACCTTC. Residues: CASTAGPNYGYTF.